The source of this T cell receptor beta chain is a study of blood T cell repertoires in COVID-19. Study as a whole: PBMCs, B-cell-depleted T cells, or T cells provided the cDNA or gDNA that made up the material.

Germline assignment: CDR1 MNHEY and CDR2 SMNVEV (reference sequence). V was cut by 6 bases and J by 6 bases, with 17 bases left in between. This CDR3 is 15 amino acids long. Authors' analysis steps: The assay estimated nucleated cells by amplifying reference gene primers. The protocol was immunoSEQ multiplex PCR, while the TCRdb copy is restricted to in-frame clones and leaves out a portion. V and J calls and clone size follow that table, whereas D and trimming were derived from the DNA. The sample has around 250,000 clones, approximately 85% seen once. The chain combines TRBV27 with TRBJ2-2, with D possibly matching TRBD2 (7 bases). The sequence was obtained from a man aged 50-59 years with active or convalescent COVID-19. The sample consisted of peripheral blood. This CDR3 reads CASRTTAGAAGELFF. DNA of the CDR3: TGTGCCAGCAGGACGACCGCGGGGGCGGCCGGGGAGCTGTTTTTT.